These 5 T cell receptor beta chains were sequenced from one sample in a study of blood T cell repertoires in COVID-19. TCRdb's copy holds only in-frame clones and misses some; the assay was immunoSEQ multiplex PCR. The sample consists of 95,000 to 100,000 clones, around 90% of them appearing once. The sequenced sample was peripheral blood. These receptors all come from a man aged 50 to 59 with acute or convalescent COVID-19.

The chain is built from TRBV27 and TRBJ1-5, with a possible D match to TRBD1 (6 bases). V was clipped by 5 bases and J by 0 bases, with 14 bases between them. Germline V CDR1 and CDR2: MNHEY, SMNVEV (reference sequence). This CDR3 comprises 16 residues. The CDR3 sequence: CASSPRDKSSNQPQHF. DNA of the CDR3: TGTGCCAGCAGTCCAAGGGACAAAAGTAGCAATCAGCCCCAGCATTTT.

This chain uses TRBV10-3 with TRBJ1-6; 8 positions match TRBD1. The CDR3 sequence is 13 residues long. Germline CDR1 and CDR2: ENHRY and SYGVKD. V shed 6 bases and J 7 bases; nucleotides not matched to a gene: 2. As DNA, the CDR3 is TGTGCCATCAGGACAGGGGAAAATTCACCCCTCCACTTT. Its translation: CAIRTGENSPLHF.

The CDR3 DNA sequence: TGTGCCAGCAGCTTGATGGGGGGGAACTACGAGCAGTACTTC. Amino acid sequence: CASSLMGGNYEQYF. The gene calls are TRBV5-4 and TRBJ2-7, with 7 bases that match TRBD2. With 1 base clipped from V and 3 bases from J, the junction kept 4 bases outside the gene matches. CDR1 and CDR2 (germline): SGHNT, YYREEE (reference sequence). The CDR3 loop spans 14 amino acids.

The rearrangement links TRBV7-3 to TRBJ2-7, with TRBD1 matching 9 bases. J gave up 6 bases and V 2 bases, and 5 bases lay outside the gene matches. There are 14 residues in the CDR3. Germline V CDR1 and CDR2: SGHTA, FQGTGA. CDR3 loop: CASSLSTGGTEQYF. The CDR3 bases are TGTGCCAGCAGCTTATCGACAGGGGGGACCGAGCAGTACTTC.

The J gene is TRBJ1-3, the V gene TRBV13; D is perhaps TRBD1 (6 bases). The CDR3 is made up of 15 amino acids. V lost 1 base to trimming and J lost 2 bases, with 9 bases between them. Germline CDR1 is PRHDT and CDR2 is FYEKMQ (reference sequence). As DNA, the CDR3 is TGTGCCAGCAGCTTAGCTCAGGGGACTGGAAACACCATATATTTT. Protein product: CASSLAQGTGNTIYF. Together with reference TRBV13 and TRBJ1-3, the CDR3 gives the full variable domain: AAGVIQSPRHLIKEKRETATLKCYPIPRHDTVYWYQQGPGQDPQFLISFYEKMQSDKGSIPDRFSAQQFSDYHSELNMSSLELGDSALYFCASSLAQGTGNTIYFGEGSWLTVV.